This note documents a single T cell receptor (beta chain) sequence. What it recognizes is unknown. These data belong to a study of shared clonotypes between healthy human individuals. Positively selected for CCR7, the CD45RO-negative cells used as naive CD8 cells excluded terminally differentiated effector memory CD45RA+ cells. Germline V gene lookup returns CDR1 MNHNY and CDR2 SVGAGI (reference sequence). CDR3 length: 14 amino acids. V was pared by 2 bases and J by 2 bases, with 7 bases between. Whole-study results and caveats: A reduction in generation probabilities was seen for non-shared clonotypes relative to those shared by all four donors.

Clones were read by immunoSEQ multiplex PCR, and TCRdb kept only the in-frame ones, dropping some. This repertoire shows about 750,000 clones, almost 95% found once; its top ten account for 20% to 30%. The chain combines TRBV6-6 with TRBJ1-5, with D unclear. The TCR originated in a man between 25 and 39 years old in good health. Sequencing was carried out using naive CD8+ T cells sorted from blood. The CDR3 nucleotides read TGTGCCAGCAGTTACAGGGTGGGCAATCAGCCCCAGCATTTT. It yields the protein CASSYRVGNQPQHF.